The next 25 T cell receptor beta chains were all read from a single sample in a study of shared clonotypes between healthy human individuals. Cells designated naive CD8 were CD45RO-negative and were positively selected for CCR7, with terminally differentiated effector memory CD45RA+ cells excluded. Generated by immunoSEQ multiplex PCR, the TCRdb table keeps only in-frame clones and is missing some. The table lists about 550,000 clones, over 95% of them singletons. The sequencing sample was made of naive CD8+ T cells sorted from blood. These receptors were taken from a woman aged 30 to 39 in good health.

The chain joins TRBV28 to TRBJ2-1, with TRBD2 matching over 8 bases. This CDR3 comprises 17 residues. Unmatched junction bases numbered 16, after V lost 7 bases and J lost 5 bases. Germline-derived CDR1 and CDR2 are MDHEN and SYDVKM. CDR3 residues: CASTLGSGTRSNNEQFF. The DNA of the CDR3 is TGTGCCAGCACCTTGGGGTCGGGGACTAGAAGCAACAATGAGCAGTTCTTC.

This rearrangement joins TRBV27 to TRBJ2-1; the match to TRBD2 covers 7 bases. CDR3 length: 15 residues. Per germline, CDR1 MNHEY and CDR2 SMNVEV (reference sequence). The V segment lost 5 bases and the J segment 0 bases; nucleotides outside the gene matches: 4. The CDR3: CASSHGTNSYNEQFF. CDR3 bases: TGTGCCAGCAGTCACGGGACTAACTCCTACAATGAGCAGTTCTTC.

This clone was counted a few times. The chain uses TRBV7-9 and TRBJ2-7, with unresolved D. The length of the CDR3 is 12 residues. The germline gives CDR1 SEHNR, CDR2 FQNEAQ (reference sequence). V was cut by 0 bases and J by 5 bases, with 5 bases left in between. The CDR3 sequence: CASSLANHEQYF. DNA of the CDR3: TGTGCCAGCAGCTTAGCGAACCACGAGCAGTACTTC.

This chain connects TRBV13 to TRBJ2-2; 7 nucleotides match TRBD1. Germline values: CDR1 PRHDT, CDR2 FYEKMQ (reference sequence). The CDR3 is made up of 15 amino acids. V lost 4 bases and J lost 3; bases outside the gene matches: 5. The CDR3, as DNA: TGTGCCAGCAGCTCACGACAGGGCCACACCGGGGAGCTGTTTTTT. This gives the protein CASSSRQGHTGELFF.

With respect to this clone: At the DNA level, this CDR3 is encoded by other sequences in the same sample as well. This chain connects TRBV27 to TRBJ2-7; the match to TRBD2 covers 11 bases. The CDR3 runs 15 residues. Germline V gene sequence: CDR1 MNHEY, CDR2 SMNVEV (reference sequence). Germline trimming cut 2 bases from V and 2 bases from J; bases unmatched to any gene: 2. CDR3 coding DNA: TGTGCCAGCAGTTTAGGGACTAGCGGAACCTACGAGCAGTACTTC. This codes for CASSLGTSGTYEQYF.

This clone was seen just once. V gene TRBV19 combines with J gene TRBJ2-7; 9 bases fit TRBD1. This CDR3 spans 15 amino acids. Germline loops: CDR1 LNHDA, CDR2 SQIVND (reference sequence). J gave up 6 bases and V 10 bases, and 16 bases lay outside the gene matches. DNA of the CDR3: TGTGCCACCGGCGGTGGGGACAGGGTTATTTCCGAGCAGTACTTC. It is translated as CATGGGDRVISEQYF.

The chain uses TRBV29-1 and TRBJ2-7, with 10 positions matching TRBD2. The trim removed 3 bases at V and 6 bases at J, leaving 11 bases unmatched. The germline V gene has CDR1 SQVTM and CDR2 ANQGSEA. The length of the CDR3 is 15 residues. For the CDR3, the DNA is TGCAGCGTTGATTCGGTGGCTAGCGGGAGTCTCGAGCAGTACTTC. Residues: CSVDSVASGSLEQYF.

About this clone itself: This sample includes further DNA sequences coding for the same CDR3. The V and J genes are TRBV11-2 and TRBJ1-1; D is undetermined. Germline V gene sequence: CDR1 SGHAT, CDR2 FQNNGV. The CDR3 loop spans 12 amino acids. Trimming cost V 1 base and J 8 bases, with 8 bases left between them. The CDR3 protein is CASSLGGIEAFF. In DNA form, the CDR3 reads TGTGCCAGCAGCTTAGGAGGGATCGAAGCTTTCTTT.

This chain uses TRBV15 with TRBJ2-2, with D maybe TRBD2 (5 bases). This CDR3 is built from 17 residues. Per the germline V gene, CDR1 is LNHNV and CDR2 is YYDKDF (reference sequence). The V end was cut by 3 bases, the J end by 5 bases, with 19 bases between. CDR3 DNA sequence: TGTGCCACCAGCAGTGAGGAGGTTAATCCCACTACCGGGGAGCTGTTTTTT. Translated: CATSSEEVNPTTGELFF.

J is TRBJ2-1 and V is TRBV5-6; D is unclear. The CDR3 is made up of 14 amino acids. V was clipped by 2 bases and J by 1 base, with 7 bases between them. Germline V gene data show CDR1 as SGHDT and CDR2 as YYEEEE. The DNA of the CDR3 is TGTGCCAGCAGCTTTGGGTCGTCCTACAATGAGCAGTTCTTC. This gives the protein CASSFGSSYNEQFF.

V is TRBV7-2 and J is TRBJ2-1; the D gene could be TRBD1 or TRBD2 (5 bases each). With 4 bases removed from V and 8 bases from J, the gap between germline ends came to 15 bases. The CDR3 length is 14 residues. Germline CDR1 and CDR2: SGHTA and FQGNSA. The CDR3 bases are TGTGCCAGCAGCTGGGGGACCCTTTTGGATGAGCAGTTCTTC. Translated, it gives CASSWGTLLDEQFF. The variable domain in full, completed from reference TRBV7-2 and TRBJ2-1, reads GAGVSQSPSNKVTEKGKDVELRCDPISGHTALYWYRQSLGQGLEFLIYFQGNSAPDKSGLPSDRFSAERTGGSVSTLTIQRTQQEDSAVYLCASSWGTLLDEQFFGPGTRLTVL.

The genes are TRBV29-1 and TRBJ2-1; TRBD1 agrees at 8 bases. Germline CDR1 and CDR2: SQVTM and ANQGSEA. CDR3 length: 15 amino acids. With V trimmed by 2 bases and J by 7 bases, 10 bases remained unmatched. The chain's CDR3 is CSVERGQGARNEQFF. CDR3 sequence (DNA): TGCAGCGTTGAAAGAGGGCAGGGGGCGCGAAATGAGCAGTTCTTC.

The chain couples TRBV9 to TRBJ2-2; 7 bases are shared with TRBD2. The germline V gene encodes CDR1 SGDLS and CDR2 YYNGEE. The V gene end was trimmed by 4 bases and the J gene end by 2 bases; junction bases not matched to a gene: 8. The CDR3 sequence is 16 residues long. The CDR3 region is CASSLRAGLNTGELFF. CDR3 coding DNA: TGTGCCAGCAGCCTACGAGCGGGATTAAACACCGGGGAGCTGTTTTTT.

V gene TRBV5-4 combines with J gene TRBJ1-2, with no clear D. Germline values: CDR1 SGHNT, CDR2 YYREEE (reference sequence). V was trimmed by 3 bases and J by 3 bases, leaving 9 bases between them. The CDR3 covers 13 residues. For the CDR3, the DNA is TGTGCCAGCAGCTCCCCGGGTCACTATGGCTACACCTTC. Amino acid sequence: CASSSPGHYGYTF.

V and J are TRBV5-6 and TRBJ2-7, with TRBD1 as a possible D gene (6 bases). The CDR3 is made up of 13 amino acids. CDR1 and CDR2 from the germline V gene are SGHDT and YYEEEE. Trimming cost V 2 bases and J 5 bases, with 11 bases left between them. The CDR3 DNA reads TGTGCCAGCAGCTTTAACAGGGATGACGAGCAGTACTTC. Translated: CASSFNRDDEQYF.

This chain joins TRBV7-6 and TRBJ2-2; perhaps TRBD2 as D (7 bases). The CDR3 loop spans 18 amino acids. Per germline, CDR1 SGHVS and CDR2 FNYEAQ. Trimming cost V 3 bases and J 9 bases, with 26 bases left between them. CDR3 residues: CASSFKGGSGLAARELFF. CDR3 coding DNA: TGTGCCAGCAGCTTCAAGGGGGGCTCTGGCCTAGCGGCGAGGGAGCTGTTTTTT.

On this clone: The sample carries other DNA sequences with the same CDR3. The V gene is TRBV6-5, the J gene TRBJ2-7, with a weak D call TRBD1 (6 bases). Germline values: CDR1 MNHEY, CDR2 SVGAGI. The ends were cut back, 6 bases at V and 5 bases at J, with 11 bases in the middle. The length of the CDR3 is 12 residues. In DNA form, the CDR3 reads TGTGCCAGCAGACCCCACAGGGACGAGCAGTACTTC. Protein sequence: CASRPHRDEQYF.

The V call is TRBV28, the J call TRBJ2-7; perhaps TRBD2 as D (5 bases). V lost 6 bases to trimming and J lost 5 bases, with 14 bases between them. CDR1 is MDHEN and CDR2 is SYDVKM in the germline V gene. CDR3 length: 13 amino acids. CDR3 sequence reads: CASREWERHEQYF. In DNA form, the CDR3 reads TGTGCCAGCAGGGAGTGGGAGCGGCACGAGCAGTACTTC.

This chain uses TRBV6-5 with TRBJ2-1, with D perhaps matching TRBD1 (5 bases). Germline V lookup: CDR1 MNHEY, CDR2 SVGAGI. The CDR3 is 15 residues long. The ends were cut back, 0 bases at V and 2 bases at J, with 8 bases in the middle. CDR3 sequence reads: CASSYSAGTYNEQFF. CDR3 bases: TGTGCCAGCAGTTACTCTGCAGGGACCTACAATGAGCAGTTCTTC.

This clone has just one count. CDR3 amino acids: CASSEWESYEQYF. For the CDR3, the DNA is TGTGCCAGCAGTGAATGGGAAAGCTACGAGCAGTACTTC. The rearrangement joins TRBV25-1 to TRBJ2-7, with unresolved D. Trimming removed 1 base from V and 3 bases from J, with 7 bases in between. There are 13 residues in the CDR3. CDR1 MGHDK and CDR2 SYGVNS come from the germline V gene.

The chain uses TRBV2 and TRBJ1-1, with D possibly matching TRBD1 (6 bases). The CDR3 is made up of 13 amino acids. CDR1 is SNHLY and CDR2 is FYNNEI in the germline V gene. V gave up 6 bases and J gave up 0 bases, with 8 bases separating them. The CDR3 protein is CASRGTLNTEAFF. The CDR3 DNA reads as TGTGCCAGCAGGGGGACATTGAACACTGAAGCTTTCTTT.

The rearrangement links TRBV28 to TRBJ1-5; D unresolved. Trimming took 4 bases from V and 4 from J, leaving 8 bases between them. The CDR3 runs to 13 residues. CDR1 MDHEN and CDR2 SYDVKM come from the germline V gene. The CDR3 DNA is TGTGCCAGCAGTTCCCAGGAAAATCAGCCCCAGCATTTT. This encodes CASSSQENQPQHF.

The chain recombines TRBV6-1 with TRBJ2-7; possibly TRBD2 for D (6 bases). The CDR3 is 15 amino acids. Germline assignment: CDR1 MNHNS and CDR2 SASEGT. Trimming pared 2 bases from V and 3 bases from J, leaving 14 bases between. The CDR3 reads CASSENGTPNYEQYF. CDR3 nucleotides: TGTGCCAGCAGTGAAAATGGGACTCCTAACTACGAGCAGTACTTC.

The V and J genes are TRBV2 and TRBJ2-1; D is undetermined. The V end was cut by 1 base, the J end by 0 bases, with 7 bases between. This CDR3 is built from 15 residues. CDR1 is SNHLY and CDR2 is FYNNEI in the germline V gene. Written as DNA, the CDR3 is TGTGCCAGCAGTGAAGTAGGACCCTCCTACAATGAGCAGTTCTTC. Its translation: CASSEVGPSYNEQFF. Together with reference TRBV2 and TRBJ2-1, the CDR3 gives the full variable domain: EPEVTQTPSHQVTQMGQEVILRCVPISNHLYFYWYRQILGQKVEFLVSFYNNEISEKSEIFDDQFSVERPDGSNFTLKIRSTKLEDSAMYFCASSEVGPSYNEQFFGPGTRLTVL.

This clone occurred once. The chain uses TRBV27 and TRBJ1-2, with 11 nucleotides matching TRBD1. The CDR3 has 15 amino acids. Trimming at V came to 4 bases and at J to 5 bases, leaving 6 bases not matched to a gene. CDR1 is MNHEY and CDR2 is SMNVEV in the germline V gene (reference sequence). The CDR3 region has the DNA TGTGCCAGCAGTTCTTCCGGGACAGGGGGTTATGGCTACACCTTC. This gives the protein CASSSSGTGGYGYTF.